The T cell receptor (beta chain) under discussion was sequenced for a study of blood T cell repertoires in COVID-19. Overall study: The United States, Italy and Spain supplied acute and convalescent COVID-19 samples.

In the original analysis: Cell counts per sample came from amplifying reference gene primers. This table comes from immunoSEQ multiplex PCR, and its TCRdb copy is limited to in-frame clones, with some not included. D and trimming were read from the DNA, whereas the V and J calls and clone size are those reported in that table. The profile covers about 200,000 clones, with approximately 86% appearing a single time and 10% taken by the ten largest. The sequence was collected from a woman aged 45-59 years with COVID-19, enrolled during active disease. The sample consisted of peripheral blood.

The chain's CDR3 is CASSRQGAGGELFF. The CDR3 coding sequence is TGTGCCAGCAGTCGACAGGGGGCAGGCGGGGAGCTGTTTTTT. V gene TRBV28 combines with J gene TRBJ2-2, with 10 bases lining up with TRBD1. The ends lost 5 bases at V and 7 bases at J; junction bases unmatched: 4. CDR1 and CDR2 (germline): MDHEN, SYDVKM. The CDR3 has 14 residues.